The 3 T cell receptor beta chains below all came from one sample that was sequenced in a study of shared clonotypes between healthy human individuals. Data came from immunoSEQ multiplex PCR; TCRdb stores just in-frame clones and leaves some out. The data contain some 2 million clones, about 95% of them singletons. Material for sequencing was naive CD4+ T cells sorted from blood. Subset here: CD45RA+ positively selected. The source is a man between 18 and 29 years old in good health.

The chain is built from TRBV28 and TRBJ1-4; D call uncertain. This CDR3 region has 12 residues. Trimming took 7 bases from V and 5 from J, leaving 8 bases between them. CDR1 MDHEN and CDR2 SYDVKM come from the germline V gene. For the CDR3, the DNA is TGTGCCAGCACCGTAGGGAATGAAAAACTGTTTTTT. Translated, it gives CASTVGNEKLFF.

The V gene is TRBV28, the J gene TRBJ2-7, with 7 positions matching TRBD2. The CDR3 covers 15 residues. The J segment lost 3 bases and the V segment lost 6 bases, leaving 11 bases of the junction unmatched. The germline V gene has CDR1 MDHEN and CDR2 SYDVKM. The CDR3: CASSPLGGSDYEQYF. Here the CDR3 DNA reads TGTGCCAGCAGCCCCCTCGGGGGGTCGGACTACGAGCAGTACTTC.

The CDR3 loop is CASSAHEQSYEQYF. The CDR3 coding sequence is TGTGCCAGCAGCGCCCACGAACAATCCTACGAGCAGTACTTC. The chain couples TRBV11-2 to TRBJ2-7; D is uncertain. Looked up from germline, CDR1 is SGHAT and CDR2 is FQNNGV. The V end was cut by 5 bases, the J end by 1 base, with 12 bases between. CDR3 length: 14 amino acids.